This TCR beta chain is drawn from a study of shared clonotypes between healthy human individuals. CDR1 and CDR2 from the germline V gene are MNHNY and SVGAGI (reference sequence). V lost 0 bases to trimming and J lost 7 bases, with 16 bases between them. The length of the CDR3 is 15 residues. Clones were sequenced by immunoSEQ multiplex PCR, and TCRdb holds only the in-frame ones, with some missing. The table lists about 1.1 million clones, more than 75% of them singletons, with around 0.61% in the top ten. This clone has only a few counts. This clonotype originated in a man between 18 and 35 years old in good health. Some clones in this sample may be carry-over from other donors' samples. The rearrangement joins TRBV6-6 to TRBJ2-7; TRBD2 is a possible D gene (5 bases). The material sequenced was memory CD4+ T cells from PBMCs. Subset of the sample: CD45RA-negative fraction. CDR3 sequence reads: CASSYSSASQWEQYF. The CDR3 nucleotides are TGTGCCAGCAGTTACTCGTCGGCTAGCCAATGGGAGCAGTACTTC.